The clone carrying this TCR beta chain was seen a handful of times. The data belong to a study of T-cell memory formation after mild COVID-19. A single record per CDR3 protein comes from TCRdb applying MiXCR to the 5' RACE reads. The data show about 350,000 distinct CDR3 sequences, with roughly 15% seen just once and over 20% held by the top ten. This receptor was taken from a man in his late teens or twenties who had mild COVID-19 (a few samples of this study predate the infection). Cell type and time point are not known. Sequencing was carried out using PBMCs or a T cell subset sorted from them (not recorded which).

CDR3 amino acids: CASSLRLAGEYNEQFF. For the CDR3, the DNA is TGTGCCAGCAGTTTGAGACTAGCGGGGGAGTACAATGAGCAGTTCTTC. The rearrangement joins TRBV2 to TRBJ2-1; 12 bases are shared with TRBD2. Losses at the gene ends were 5 bases for V and 4 bases for J; bases not matched to a gene: 6. This CDR3 has 16 residues. CDR1 and CDR2 (germline): SNHLY, FYNNEI. Full variable domain (rest looked up from reference TRBV2 and TRBJ2-1): EPEVTQTPSHQVTQMGQEVILRCVPISNHLYFYWYRQILGQKVEFLVSFYNNEISEKSEIFDDQFSVERPDGSNFTLKIRSTKLEDSAMYFCASSLRLAGEYNEQFFGPGTRLTVL.